This record concerns one T cell receptor beta chain sequence. Its antigen remains unknown. The record originates from a study of post-analysis software for immune sequencing data. V lost 4 bases, J lost 4 bases, and 14 bases lay in between. Germline CDR1 is SGHRS and CDR2 is YFSETQ. The CDR3 runs 14 residues. Carried by the TCR beta cDNA libraries were unique molecular identifiers. MiXCR, applied by TCRdb to the PCR reads, yields one record per CDR3 protein. This table holds 500,000 to 600,000 distinct CDR3 sequences, roughly 46% found once. Study-wide points: About five TRBV segments were more frequent in patients than controls; TRBV5-6, TRBV5-1 and TRBV20-1 belonged to this group.

This sequence originates from a girl aged 10 to 17 with multiple sclerosis. The genes are TRBV5-1 and TRBJ1-1, with D possibly matching TRBD1 (5 bases). The specimen sequenced was blood. DNA for the CDR3: TGCGCCAGCAGCCCCTCTGGGGGTAGCACTGAAGCTTTCTTT. Amino acids: CASSPSGGSTEAFF.